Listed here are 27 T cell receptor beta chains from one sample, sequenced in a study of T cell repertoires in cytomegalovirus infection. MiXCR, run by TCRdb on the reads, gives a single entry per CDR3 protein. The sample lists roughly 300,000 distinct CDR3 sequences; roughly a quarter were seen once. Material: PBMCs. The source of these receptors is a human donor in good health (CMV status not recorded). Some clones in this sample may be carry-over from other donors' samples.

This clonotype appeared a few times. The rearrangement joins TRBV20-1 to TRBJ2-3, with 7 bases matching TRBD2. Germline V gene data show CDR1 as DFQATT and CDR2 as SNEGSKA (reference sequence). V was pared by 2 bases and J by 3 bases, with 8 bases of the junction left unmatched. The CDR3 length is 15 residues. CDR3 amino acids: CSARKRGSRTDTQYF. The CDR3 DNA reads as TGCAGTGCTAGAAAGCGCGGGAGTAGAACAGATACGCAGTATTTT.

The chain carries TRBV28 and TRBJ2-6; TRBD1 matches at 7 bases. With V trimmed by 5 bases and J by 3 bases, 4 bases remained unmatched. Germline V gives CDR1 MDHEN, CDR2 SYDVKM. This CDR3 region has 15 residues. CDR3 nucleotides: TGTGCCAGCAGTCCAGGGGGTGGTGGGGCCAACGTCCTGACTTTC. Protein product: CASSPGGGGANVLTF.

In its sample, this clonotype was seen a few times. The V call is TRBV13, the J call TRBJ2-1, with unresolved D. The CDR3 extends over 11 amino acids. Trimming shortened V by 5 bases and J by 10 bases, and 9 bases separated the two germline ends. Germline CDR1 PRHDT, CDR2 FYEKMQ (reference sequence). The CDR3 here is CASSTFREQFF. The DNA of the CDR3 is TGTGCCAGCAGCACCTTCCGCGAGCAGTTCTTC. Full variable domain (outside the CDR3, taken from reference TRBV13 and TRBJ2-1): AAGVIQSPRHLIKEKRETATLKCYPIPRHDTVYWYQQGPGQDPQFLISFYEKMQSDKGSIPDRFSAQQFSDYHSELNMSSLELGDSALYFCASSTFREQFFGPGTRLTVL.

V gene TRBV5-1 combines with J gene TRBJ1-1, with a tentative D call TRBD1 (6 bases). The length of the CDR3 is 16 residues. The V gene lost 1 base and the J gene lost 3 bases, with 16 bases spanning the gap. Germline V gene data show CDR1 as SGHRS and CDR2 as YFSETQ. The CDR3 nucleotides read TGCGCCAGCAGCTTGTTAACATCAGGGGAGTACACTGAAGCTTTCTTT. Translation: CASSLLTSGEYTEAFF.

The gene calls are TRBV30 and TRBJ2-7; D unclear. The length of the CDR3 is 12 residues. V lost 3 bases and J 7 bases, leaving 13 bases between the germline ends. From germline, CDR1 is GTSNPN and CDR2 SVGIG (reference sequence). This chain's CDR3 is CAWSTPLGEQYF. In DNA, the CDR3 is TGTGCCTGGAGCACTCCCCTGGGGGAGCAGTACTTC.

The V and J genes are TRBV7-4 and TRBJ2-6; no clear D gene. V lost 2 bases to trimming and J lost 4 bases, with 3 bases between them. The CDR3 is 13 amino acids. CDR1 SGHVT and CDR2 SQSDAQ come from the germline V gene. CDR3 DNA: TGTGCCAGCAGCTTAAAGGGGGCCAACGTCCTGACTTTC. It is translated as CASSLKGANVLTF. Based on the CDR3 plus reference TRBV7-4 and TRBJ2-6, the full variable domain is GAGVSQSPRYKVAKRGRDVALRCDSISGHVTLYWYRQTLGQGSEVLTYSQSDAQRDKSGRPSGRFSAERPERSVSTLKIQRTEQGDSAVYLCASSLKGANVLTFGAGSRLTVL.

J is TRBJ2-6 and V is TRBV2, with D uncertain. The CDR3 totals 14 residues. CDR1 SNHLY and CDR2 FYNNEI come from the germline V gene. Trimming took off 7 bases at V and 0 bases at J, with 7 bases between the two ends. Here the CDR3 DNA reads TGTGCCAGCAAACTTGTCTCTGGGGCCAACGTCCTGACTTTC. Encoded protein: CASKLVSGANVLTF.

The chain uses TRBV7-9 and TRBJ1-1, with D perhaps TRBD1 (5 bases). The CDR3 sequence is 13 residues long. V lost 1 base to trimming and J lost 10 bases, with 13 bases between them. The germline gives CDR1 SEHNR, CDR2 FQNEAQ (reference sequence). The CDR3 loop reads CASSLGQGEGAFF. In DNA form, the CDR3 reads TGTGCCAGCAGCTTAGGTCAGGGCGAGGGAGCTTTCTTT.

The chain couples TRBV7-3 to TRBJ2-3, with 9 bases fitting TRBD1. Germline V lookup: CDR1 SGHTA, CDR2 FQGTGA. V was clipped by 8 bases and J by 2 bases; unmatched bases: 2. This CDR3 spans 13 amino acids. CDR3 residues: CASGTGSTDTQYF. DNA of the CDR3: TGTGCCAGCGGGACAGGGTCCACAGATACGCAGTATTTT.

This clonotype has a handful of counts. Written as DNA, the CDR3 is TGTGCCAGCACTATCAGGGGAATAATCAATGAGCAGTTCTTC. Amino acids: CASTIRGIINEQFF. V gene TRBV2 combines with J gene TRBJ2-1; tentatively, D is TRBD1 (6 bases). The V gene lost 7 bases and the J gene lost 6 bases, with 16 bases spanning the gap. Germline V gene sequence: CDR1 SNHLY, CDR2 FYNNEI. CDR3 size: 14 residues. Full variable domain (missing parts from reference TRBV2 and TRBJ2-1): EPEVTQTPSHQVTQMGQEVILRCVPISNHLYFYWYRQILGQKVEFLVSFYNNEISEKSEIFDDQFSVERPDGSNFTLKIRSTKLEDSAMYFCASTIRGIINEQFFGPGTRLTVL.

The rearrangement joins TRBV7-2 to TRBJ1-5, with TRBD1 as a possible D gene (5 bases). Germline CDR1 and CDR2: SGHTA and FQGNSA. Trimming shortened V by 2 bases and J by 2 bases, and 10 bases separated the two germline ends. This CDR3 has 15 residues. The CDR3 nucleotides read TGTGCCAGCAGCTTATTGGGGACCGGCAATCAGCCCCAGCATTTT. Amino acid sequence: CASSLLGTGNQPQHF.

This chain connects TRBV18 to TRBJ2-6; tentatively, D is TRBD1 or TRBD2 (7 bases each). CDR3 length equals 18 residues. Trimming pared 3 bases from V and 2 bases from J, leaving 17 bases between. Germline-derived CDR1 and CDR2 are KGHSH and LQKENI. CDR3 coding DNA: TGTGCCAGCTCACCTAAAGACAGGGACTATCCTGGGGCCAACGTCCTGACTTTC. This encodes CASSPKDRDYPGANVLTF.

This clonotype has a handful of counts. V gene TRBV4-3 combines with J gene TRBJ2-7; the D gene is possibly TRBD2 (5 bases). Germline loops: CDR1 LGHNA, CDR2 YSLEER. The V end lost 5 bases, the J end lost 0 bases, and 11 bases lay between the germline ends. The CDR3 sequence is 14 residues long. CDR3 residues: CASSWTSSSYEQYF. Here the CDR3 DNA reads TGCGCCAGCAGCTGGACTTCTTCCTCCTACGAGCAGTACTTC.

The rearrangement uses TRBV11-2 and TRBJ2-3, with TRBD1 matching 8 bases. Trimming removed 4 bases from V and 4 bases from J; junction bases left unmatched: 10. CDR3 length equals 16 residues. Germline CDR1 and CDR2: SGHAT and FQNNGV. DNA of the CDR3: TGTGCCAGCAGCTCCGAAACAGGGGGAGGTGCAGATACGCAGTATTTT. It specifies CASSSETGGGADTQYF.

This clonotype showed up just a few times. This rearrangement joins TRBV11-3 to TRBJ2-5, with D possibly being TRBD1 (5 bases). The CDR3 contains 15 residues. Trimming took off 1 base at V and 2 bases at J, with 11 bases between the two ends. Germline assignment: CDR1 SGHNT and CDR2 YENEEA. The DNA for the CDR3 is TGTGCCAGCAGCTTAGGAAGGGGCGATCAAGAGACCCAGTACTTC. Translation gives CASSLGRGDQETQYF.

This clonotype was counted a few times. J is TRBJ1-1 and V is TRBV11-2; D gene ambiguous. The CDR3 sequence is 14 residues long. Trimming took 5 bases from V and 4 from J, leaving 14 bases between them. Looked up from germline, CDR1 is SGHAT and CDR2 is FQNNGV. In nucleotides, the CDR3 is TGTGCCAGCAGCGCACTGGGGAGACGCACTGAAGCTTTCTTT. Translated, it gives CASSALGRRTEAFF.

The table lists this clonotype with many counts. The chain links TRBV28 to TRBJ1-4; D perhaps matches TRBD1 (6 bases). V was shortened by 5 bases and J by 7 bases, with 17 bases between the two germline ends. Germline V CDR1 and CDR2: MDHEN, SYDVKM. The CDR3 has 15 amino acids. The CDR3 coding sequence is TGTGCCAGCAGTCCGCCACAGGGTTTCCGTGAAAAACTGTTTTTT. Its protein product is CASSPPQGFREKLFF.

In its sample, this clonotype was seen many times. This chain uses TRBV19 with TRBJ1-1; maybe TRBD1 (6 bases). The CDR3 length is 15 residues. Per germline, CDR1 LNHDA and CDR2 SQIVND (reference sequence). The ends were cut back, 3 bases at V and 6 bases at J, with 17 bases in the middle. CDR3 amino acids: CASSIRGRFSSEAFF. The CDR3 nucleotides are TGTGCCAGTAGTATCAGGGGAAGATTTAGCTCTGAAGCTTTCTTT.

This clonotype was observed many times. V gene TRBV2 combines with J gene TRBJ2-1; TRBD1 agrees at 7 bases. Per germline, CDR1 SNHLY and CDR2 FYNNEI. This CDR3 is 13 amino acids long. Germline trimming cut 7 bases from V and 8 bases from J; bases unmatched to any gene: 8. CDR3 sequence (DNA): TGTGCCAGCATTCAGGACAGGCGGGATGAGCAGTTCTTC. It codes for CASIQDRRDEQFF. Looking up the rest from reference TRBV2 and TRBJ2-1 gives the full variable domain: EPEVTQTPSHQVTQMGQEVILRCVPISNHLYFYWYRQILGQKVEFLVSFYNNEISEKSEIFDDQFSVERPDGSNFTLKIRSTKLEDSAMYFCASIQDRRDEQFFGPGTRLTVL.

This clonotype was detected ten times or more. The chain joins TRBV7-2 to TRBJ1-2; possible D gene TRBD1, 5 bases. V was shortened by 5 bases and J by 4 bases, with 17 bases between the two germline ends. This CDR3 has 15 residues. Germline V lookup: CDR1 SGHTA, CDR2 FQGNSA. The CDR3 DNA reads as TGTGCCAGCAGCCGTGACAGACAGACCCTCTATGGCTACACCTTC. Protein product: CASSRDRQTLYGYTF.

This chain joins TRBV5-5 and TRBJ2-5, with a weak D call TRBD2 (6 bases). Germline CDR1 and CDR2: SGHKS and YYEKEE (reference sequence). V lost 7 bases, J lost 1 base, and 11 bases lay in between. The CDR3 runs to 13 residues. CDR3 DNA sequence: TGTGCCAGCTCGGGACTGTTCCAAGAGACCCAGTACTTC. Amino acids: CASSGLFQETQYF.

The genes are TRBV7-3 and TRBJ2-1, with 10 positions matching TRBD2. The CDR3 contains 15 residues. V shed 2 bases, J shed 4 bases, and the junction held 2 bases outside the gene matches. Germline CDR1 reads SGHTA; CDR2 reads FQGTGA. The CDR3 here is CASSLRAGGYNEQFF. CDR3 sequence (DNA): TGTGCCAGCAGCTTACGAGCGGGGGGGTACAATGAGCAGTTCTTC.

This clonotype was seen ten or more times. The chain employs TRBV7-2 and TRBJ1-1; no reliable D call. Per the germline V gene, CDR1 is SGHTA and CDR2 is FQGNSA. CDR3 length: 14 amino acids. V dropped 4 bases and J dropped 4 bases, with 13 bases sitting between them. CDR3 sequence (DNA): TGTGCCAGCAGCTACCAGACCCGGGCCACTGAAGCTTTCTTT. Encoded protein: CASSYQTRATEAFF.

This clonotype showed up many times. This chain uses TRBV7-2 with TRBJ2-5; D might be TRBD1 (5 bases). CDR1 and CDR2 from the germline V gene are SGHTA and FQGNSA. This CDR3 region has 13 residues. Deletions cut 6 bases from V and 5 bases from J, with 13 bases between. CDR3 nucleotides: TGTGCCAGCAGTTTGGGGCAGGTGGAGACCCAGTACTTC. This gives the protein CASSLGQVETQYF.

CDR3 sequence: CASSSSLRGTYEQYF. The CDR3 nucleotides are TGTGCCAGCAGCTCCTCTTTGCGGGGGACCTACGAGCAGTACTTC. The chain couples TRBV2 to TRBJ2-7, with 7 bases that match TRBD2. The CDR3 covers 15 residues. V lost 6 bases to trimming and J lost 2 bases; unmatched junction nucleotides: 10. Germline assignment: CDR1 SNHLY and CDR2 FYNNEI.

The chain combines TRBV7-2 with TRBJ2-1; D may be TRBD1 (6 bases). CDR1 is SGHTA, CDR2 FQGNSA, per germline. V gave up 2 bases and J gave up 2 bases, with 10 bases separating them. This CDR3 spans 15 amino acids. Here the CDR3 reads CASSLRTEAYNEQFF. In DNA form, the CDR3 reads TGTGCCAGCAGCTTACGGACAGAAGCCTACAATGAGCAGTTCTTC. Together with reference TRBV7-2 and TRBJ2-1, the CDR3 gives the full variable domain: GAGVSQSPSNKVTEKGKDVELRCDPISGHTALYWYRQSLGQGLEFLIYFQGNSAPDKSGLPSDRFSAERTGGSVSTLTIQRTQQEDSAVYLCASSLRTEAYNEQFFGPGTRLTVL.

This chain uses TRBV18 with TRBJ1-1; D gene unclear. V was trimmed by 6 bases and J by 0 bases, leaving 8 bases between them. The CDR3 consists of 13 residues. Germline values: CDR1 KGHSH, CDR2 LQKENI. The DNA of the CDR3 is TGTGCCAGCTCCTCAGAATTGAACACTGAAGCTTTCTTT. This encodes CASSSELNTEAFF.